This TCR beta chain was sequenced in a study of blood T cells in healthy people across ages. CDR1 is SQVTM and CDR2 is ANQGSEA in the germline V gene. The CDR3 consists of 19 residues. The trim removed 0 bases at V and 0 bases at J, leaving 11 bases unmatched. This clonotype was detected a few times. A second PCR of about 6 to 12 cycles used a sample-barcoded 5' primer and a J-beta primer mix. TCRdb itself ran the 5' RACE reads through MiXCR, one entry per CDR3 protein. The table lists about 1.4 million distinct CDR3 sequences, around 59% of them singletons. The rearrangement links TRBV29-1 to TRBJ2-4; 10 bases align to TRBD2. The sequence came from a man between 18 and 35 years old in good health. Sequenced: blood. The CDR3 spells CSVEDGLAGAGIAKNIQYF. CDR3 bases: TGCAGCGTTGAAGACGGCCTAGCGGGAGCAGGGATAGCCAAAAACATTCAGTACTTC.